The 29 T cell receptor beta chains presented below share a single source sample, sequenced in a study of cytotoxic CD8 clonotypes in ibrutinib-treated CLL. Sequencing was performed with immunoSEQ multiplex PCR; in TCRdb, only in-frame clones are kept and a portion is missing. The sample has 130,000 or so clones; around three quarters are singletons. The sequenced sample was PBMCs, obtained after 12 months of ibrutinib treatment. Source of these receptors: a human donor with chronic lymphocytic leukemia.

The count of this clone is one. The chain recombines TRBV7-6 with TRBJ2-1; D is uncertain. Germline loops: CDR1 SGHVS, CDR2 FNYEAQ. V was cut by 1 base and J by 4 bases, with 11 bases left in between. CDR3 size: 15 residues. This CDR3 reads CASSLVTALYNEQFF. Here the CDR3 DNA reads TGTGCCAGCAGCTTAGTCACAGCTTTGTACAATGAGCAGTTCTTC.

J is TRBJ2-1 and V is TRBV27; 7 positions match TRBD2. The trim removed 3 bases at V and 8 bases at J, leaving 4 bases unmatched. The CDR3 loop spans 13 amino acids. CDR1 is MNHEY, CDR2 SMNVEV, per germline (reference sequence). The CDR3 sequence is CASSFGGSDEQFF. Here the CDR3 DNA reads TGTGCCAGCAGTTTCGGCGGGAGCGATGAGCAGTTCTTC.

The rearrangement joins TRBV4-2 to TRBJ2-2; D is unresolved. The CDR3 loop spans 14 amino acids. Trimming left V 2 bases short and J 4 bases short, with 8 bases between. Germline V lookup: CDR1 LGHNA, CDR2 YNFKEQ. CDR3 loop: CASSQSDGTGELFF. CDR3 nucleotide sequence: TGTGCCAGCAGCCAATCCGACGGCACCGGGGAGCTGTTTTTT.

This chain uses TRBV6-6 with TRBJ1-1, with 7 bases lining up with TRBD1. V lost 5 bases, J lost 6 bases, and 9 bases stayed unmatched. Looked up from germline, CDR1 is MNHNY and CDR2 is SVGAGI (reference sequence). The CDR3 extends over 14 amino acids. The CDR3 nucleotides read TGTGCCAGCAGTCCGACAGGGAAAGGGGCTGAAGCTTTCTTT. Encoded protein: CASSPTGKGAEAFF.

This sequence joins TRBV4-1 and TRBJ1-1; 7 bases fit TRBD1. Germline CDR1 MGHRA, CDR2 YSYEKL. The length of the CDR3 is 14 residues. Trimming took 6 bases from V and 3 from J; bases not matched to a gene: 7. The CDR3 DNA reads as TGCGCCAGCAGGCCTAACAGGGGAGACACTGAAGCTTTCTTT. Its translation is CASRPNRGDTEAFF.

J is TRBJ2-1 and V is TRBV9, with 8 bases lining up with TRBD2. CDR3 length equals 14 residues. From germline, CDR1 is SGDLS and CDR2 YYNGEE. The J segment lost 12 bases and the V segment lost 0 bases, leaving 8 bases of the junction unmatched. The CDR3 region has the DNA TGTGCCAGCAGCGTAGCTACGGGAGGGTTCGGGCAGTTCTTC. Translated: CASSVATGGFGQFF.

This clone came up a few times. V usage is TRBV19 and J usage is TRBJ1-1; 9 bases agree with TRBD1. Trimming took 5 bases from V and 3 from J; bases not matched to a gene: 4. CDR3 length equals 14 residues. Germline values: CDR1 LNHDA, CDR2 SQIVND (reference sequence). The CDR3 here is CASSLDRGDTEAFF. In DNA, the CDR3 is TGTGCCAGTAGTCTGGACAGGGGTGACACTGAAGCTTTCTTT.

This clone was counted a few times. The CDR3 protein is CASSPLPSYEQYF. CDR3 bases: TGTGCCAGCAGTCCCCTACCATCCTACGAGCAGTACTTC. The chain is built from TRBV27 and TRBJ2-7; unclear D gene. The CDR3 runs to 13 residues. Per the germline V gene, CDR1 is MNHEY and CDR2 is SMNVEV (reference sequence). The ends were cut back, 5 bases at V and 1 base at J, with 9 bases in the middle.

In this sample, this clone turned up once. The chain joins TRBV11-2 to TRBJ2-1, with a tentative D call TRBD2 (5 bases). CDR1 SGHAT and CDR2 FQNNGV come from the germline V gene. This CDR3 is 15 amino acids long. The V end lost 5 bases, the J end lost 1 base, and 12 bases lay between the germline ends. This chain's CDR3 is CASSLSRGSYNEQFF. DNA of the CDR3: TGTGCCAGCAGCCTCTCTCGGGGTTCCTACAATGAGCAGTTCTTC. The full variable domain, its missing parts supplied by reference TRBV11-2 and TRBJ2-1, is EAGVAQSPRYKIIEKRQSVAFWCNPISGHATLYWYQQILGQGPKLLIQFQNNGVVDDSQLPKDRFSAERLKGVDSTLKIQPAKLEDSAVYLCASSLSRGSYNEQFFGPGTRLTVL.

V is TRBV30 and J is TRBJ2-1, with no clear D. V lost 3 bases to trimming and J lost 1 base, with 7 bases between them. The CDR3 has 13 amino acids. Germline loops: CDR1 GTSNPN, CDR2 SVGIG (reference sequence). Written as DNA, the CDR3 is TGTGCCTGGAGCGGCCTTTCCTACAATGAGCAGTTCTTC. Translating gives CAWSGLSYNEQFF.

The rearrangement joins TRBV10-3 to TRBJ2-3; TRBD2 matches at 10 bases. V lost 4 bases, J lost 2 bases, and 6 bases stayed unmatched. There are 16 residues in the CDR3. Germline CDR1 ENHRY, CDR2 SYGVKD. CDR3 sequence reads: CAISVTGTSDTDTQYF. The CDR3 DNA sequence: TGTGCCATCAGTGTGACCGGGACTAGCGACACAGATACGCAGTATTTT.

A few counts support this clone. The chain uses TRBV19 and TRBJ2-2, with TRBD1 matching 10 bases. V lost 9 bases to trimming and J lost 0 bases; unmatched junction nucleotides: 10. The CDR3 loop spans 17 amino acids. The V gene's germline CDR1 is LNHDA and CDR2 SQIVND (reference sequence). The CDR3 protein is CASGSGTGVANTGELFF. CDR3 DNA sequence: TGTGCCAGCGGTTCCGGGACAGGGGTAGCGAACACCGGGGAGCTGTTTTTT.

This chain connects TRBV5-1 to TRBJ2-1, with 11 bases that match TRBD2. Germline CDR1 is SGHRS and CDR2 is YFSETQ. The junction had 3 bases not matched to a gene; V was cut back by 3 bases and J by 4 bases. The CDR3 sequence is 15 residues long. The CDR3 sequence: CASSSGTSGYNEQFF. The CDR3 bases are TGCGCCAGCAGCTCCGGGACTAGCGGTTACAATGAGCAGTTCTTC.

This clone appeared once. The V call is TRBV7-9, the J call TRBJ1-4, with D unresolved. Trimming shortened V by 1 base and J by 4 bases, and 7 bases separated the two germline ends. This CDR3 region has 14 residues. The germline V gene has CDR1 SEHNR and CDR2 FQNEAQ (reference sequence). Written as DNA, the CDR3 is TGTGCCAGCAGCTTAGTCGAAATTAATGAAAAACTGTTTTTT. Residues: CASSLVEINEKLFF.

This chain connects TRBV2 to TRBJ2-7; 12 nucleotides align to TRBD2. This CDR3 is 20 amino acids long. V lost 8 bases and J lost 4; bases outside the gene matches: 24. CDR1 is SNHLY and CDR2 is FYNNEI in the germline V gene. The CDR3 DNA sequence: TGTGCCAGCCAACCGATCCCGGGACTAGCGGGTCAAAGAACGGTGTACGAGCAGTACTTC. Translation gives CASQPIPGLAGQRTVYEQYF.

The chain carries TRBV5-6 and TRBJ2-3; 8 nucleotides align to TRBD1. Germline V gene data show CDR1 as SGHDT and CDR2 as YYEEEE. The CDR3 consists of 17 residues. Trimming at V came to 2 bases and at J to 2 bases, leaving 10 bases not matched to a gene. CDR3 nucleotide sequence: TGTGCCAGCAGCTTTCTGAGGACAGGGACCTCCACAGATACGCAGTATTTT. Encoded protein: CASSFLRTGTSTDTQYF. Looking up the rest from reference TRBV5-6 and TRBJ2-3 gives the full variable domain: DAGVTQSPTHLIKTRGQQVTLRCSPKSGHDTVSWYQQALGQGPQFIFQYYEEEERQRGNFPDRFSGHQFPNYSSELNVNALLLGDSALYLCASSFLRTGTSTDTQYFGPGTRLTVL.

The chain carries TRBV7-8 and TRBJ2-2; TRBD1 matches at 9 bases. V dropped 2 bases and J dropped 3; count of bases not matched to a gene: 7. The CDR3 is 17 residues long. Per the germline V gene, CDR1 is SGHVS and CDR2 is FQNEAQ. CDR3 in DNA: TGTGCCAGCAGCTTAAGGTGGACAGGGGAAGACACCGGGGAGCTGTTTTTT. Protein: CASSLRWTGEDTGELFF.

The V gene is TRBV10-3, the J gene TRBJ1-2; possible D gene TRBD1, 5 bases. The germline V gene encodes CDR1 ENHRY and CDR2 SYGVKD. V was cut by 0 bases and J by 5 bases, with 16 bases left in between. This CDR3 spans 16 amino acids. The CDR3 loop is CAISESRQGPNYGYTF. The CDR3 DNA follows: TGTGCCATCAGTGAGTCCCGCCAGGGCCCGAATTATGGCTACACCTTC.

The rearrangement links TRBV5-1 to TRBJ2-5, with a possible D match to TRBD1 (6 bases). Trimming cost V 4 bases and J 3 bases, with 13 bases left between them. The CDR3 extends over 14 amino acids. Germline V gene data show CDR1 as SGHRS and CDR2 as YFSETQ. CDR3 protein: CASSLTDRKETQYF. The CDR3 bases are TGCGCCAGCAGCCTTACCGACAGGAAAGAGACCCAGTACTTC.

The chain is built from TRBV28 and TRBJ2-3, with unresolved D. Trimming took off 2 bases at V and 3 bases at J, with 6 bases between the two ends. The CDR3 loop spans 13 amino acids. The germline V gene has CDR1 MDHEN and CDR2 SYDVKM. CDR3 loop: CASSLLTTDTQYF. CDR3 nucleotide sequence: TGTGCCAGCAGTTTACTTACTACAGATACGCAGTATTTT.

The chain carries TRBV7-6 and TRBJ2-7; 9 nucleotides line up with TRBD1. The CDR3 has 15 amino acids. CDR1 and CDR2 (germline): SGHVS, FNYEAQ. With 5 bases clipped from V and 0 bases from J, the junction kept 5 bases outside the gene matches. The CDR3 nucleotides are TGTGCCAGCAGCCGGACAGGGGATATCTCCTACGAGCAGTACTTC. Translated, it gives CASSRTGDISYEQYF.

This chain joins TRBV6-4 and TRBJ2-5; 11 bases match TRBD1. The CDR3 sequence is 18 residues long. Trimming took 2 bases from V and 4 from J; bases not matched to a gene: 12. The V gene's germline CDR1 is MRHNA and CDR2 SNTAGT. The CDR3 coding sequence is TGTGCCAGCAGTGACGACCGGGACAGGGGGTGTGGGGGAGAGACCCAGTACTTC. This sequence encodes CASSDDRDRGCGGETQYF.

The genes are TRBV5-1 and TRBJ2-2, with TRBD2 matching over 9 bases. Germline V gene lookup returns CDR1 SGHRS and CDR2 YFSETQ. V lost 3 bases, J lost 5 bases, and 5 bases stayed unmatched. This CDR3 comprises 15 residues. In nucleotides, the CDR3 is TGCGCCAGCAGCTGGGGACTAGCCTCGACCGGGGAGCTGTTTTTT. It yields the protein CASSWGLASTGELFF.

The chain combines TRBV7-2 with TRBJ1-5, with 7 positions matching TRBD1. Germline V gene sequence: CDR1 SGHTA, CDR2 FQGNSA. This CDR3 has 18 residues. The trim removed 4 bases at V and 3 bases at J, leaving 15 bases unmatched. Written as DNA, the CDR3 is TGTGCCAGCAGCTACAGGGGCGTGGTGGGAATAGCCAATCAGCCCCAGCATTTT. This codes for CASSYRGVVGIANQPQHF.

The rearrangement joins TRBV28 to TRBJ1-1, with D tentatively TRBD1 (6 bases). Germline values: CDR1 MDHEN, CDR2 SYDVKM. The CDR3 spans 13 residues. Between the trimmed V and J ends, which lost 6 bases and 8 bases, there was a span of 16 bases. CDR3 region: CASSSWGAEEAFF. The CDR3 DNA reads TGTGCCAGCAGCTCTTGGGGGGCGGAGGAAGCTTTCTTT.

The J gene is TRBJ1-2, the V gene TRBV28; a weak D match, TRBD1 (5 bases). CDR1 MDHEN and CDR2 SYDVKM come from the germline V gene. Trimming took off 5 bases at V and 6 bases at J, with 16 bases between the two ends. This CDR3 comprises 14 residues. The CDR3 reads CASSVGRALNGYTF. The CDR3 nucleotides are TGTGCCAGCAGTGTGGGCAGGGCGCTCAATGGCTACACCTTC.

CDR3 region: CASSGTGGWETQYF. The CDR3, as DNA: TGTGCCAGTAGCGGGACAGGGGGCTGGGAGACCCAGTACTTC. The J gene is TRBJ2-5, the V gene TRBV19; 12 bases match TRBD1. V lost 6 bases and J lost 5; bases outside the gene matches: 4. This CDR3 spans 14 amino acids. Germline loops: CDR1 LNHDA, CDR2 SQIVND (reference sequence).

This chain uses TRBV20-1 with TRBJ1-3; no reliable D call. Germline V gene lookup returns CDR1 DFQATT and CDR2 SNEGSKA (reference sequence). With 3 bases removed from V and 6 bases from J, the gap between germline ends came to 6 bases. The CDR3 covers 11 residues. For the CDR3, the DNA is TGCAGTGCTAGCGTAGAAAACACCATATATTTT. Amino acid sequence: CSASVENTIYF.

This clone was detected only once. The chain carries TRBV5-1 and TRBJ1-3, with D possibly being TRBD1 (5 bases). Looked up from germline, CDR1 is SGHRS and CDR2 is YFSETQ. This CDR3 has 15 amino acids. Trimming removed 4 bases at V and 2 bases at J, with 13 bases between. The CDR3 nucleotides read TGCGCCAGCAGCCCCCAGTCCAGGGCTGGAAACACCATATATTTT. As protein: CASSPQSRAGNTIYF.